The 22 T cell receptor beta chains presented below share a single source sample, sequenced in a study of blood T cells in healthy people across ages. A sample-barcoded 5' primer and a J-beta primer mix were used in a second PCR of roughly 7 to 12 cycles. One entry per CDR3 protein results from TCRdb running MiXCR on the 5' RACE reads. The sample holds around 600,000 distinct CDR3 sequences, roughly 43% seen once. The sequencing input was blood. These receptors all stem from a man aged 80 or over in good health.

This chain uses TRBV4-3 with TRBJ2-2, with 7 bases matching TRBD1. The CDR3 is made up of 15 amino acids. After removal of 5 bases from V and 2 bases from J, the junction contained 5 bases not matched to a gene. Looked up from germline, CDR1 is LGHNA and CDR2 is YSLEER. DNA for the CDR3: TGCGCCAGCAGCTCCAGGGGGATCAACACCGGGGAGCTGTTTTTT. Translated: CASSSRGINTGELFF.

The chain combines TRBV25-1 with TRBJ2-3; 7 bases are a match to TRBD2. CDR3 size: 15 residues. With V trimmed by 2 bases and J by 4 bases, 6 bases remained unmatched. CDR1 and CDR2 (germline): MGHDK, SYGVNS. The chain's CDR3 is CASSEGGGRADTQYF. The CDR3 DNA follows: TGTGCCAGCAGTGAAGGCGGGGGAAGGGCAGATACGCAGTATTTT.

The CDR3 sequence: CASSPYTGELFF. The CDR3 DNA reads as TGTGCCAGCAGCCCCTACACCGGGGAGCTGTTTTTT. V gene TRBV9 combines with J gene TRBJ2-2, with unresolved D. Germline CDR1 reads SGDLS; CDR2 reads YYNGEE. The V gene lost 4 bases and the J gene lost 3 bases, with 4 bases spanning the gap. The CDR3 length is 12 residues.

The CDR3 DNA reads TGCAGCGTCGGGGGGGTTACTCACAGTGAGCAGTTCTTC. Translation: CSVGGVTHSEQFF. This chain joins TRBV29-1 and TRBJ2-1; TRBD2 agrees at 8 bases. The CDR3 loop spans 13 amino acids. With 6 bases clipped from V and 9 bases from J, the junction kept 10 bases outside the gene matches. The germline gives CDR1 SQVTM, CDR2 ANQGSEA.

This clonotype was seen a few times. This chain uses TRBV29-1 with TRBJ1-6; 7 nucleotides align to TRBD1. In germline, CDR1 is SQVTM, CDR2 ANQGSEA. V lost 4 bases and J lost 7; bases outside the gene matches: 10. There are 15 residues in the CDR3. The CDR3 DNA follows: TGCAGCGTTGCAGTATCCGGGACAGAGAATTCACCCCTCCACTTT. This translates into CSVAVSGTENSPLHF.

The rearrangement joins TRBV7-6 to TRBJ2-3, with 13 bases aligning to TRBD2. Trimming cost V 5 bases and J 5 bases; bases outside gene matches: 7. CDR3 size: 16 residues. Germline V gene sequence: CDR1 SGHVS, CDR2 FNYEAQ. Here the CDR3 reads CASSQLAGGPIDTQYF. In DNA, the CDR3 is TGTGCCAGCAGCCAACTAGCGGGAGGGCCTATAGATACGCAGTATTTT.

The chain joins TRBV11-3 to TRBJ2-4; 8 nucleotides line up with TRBD1. CDR1 SGHNT and CDR2 YENEEA come from the germline V gene. CDR3 length: 16 residues. The V and J ends lost 5 bases and 8 bases, in that order; junction bases with no gene match: 14. Here the CDR3 reads CASSAGQGNSGDIQYF. The CDR3 bases are TGTGCCAGCAGCGCCGGACAGGGTAATTCGGGGGACATTCAGTACTTC.

The V call is TRBV20-1, the J call TRBJ1-4; a possible D gene is TRBD1 (5 bases). The CDR3 spans 14 residues. Trimming removed 5 bases at V and 5 bases at J, with 15 bases between. Germline lookup yields CDR1 DFQATT and CDR2 SNEGSKA (reference sequence). The CDR3 nucleotides are TGCAGTGCTGCCTGGGGGTCGATAAATGAAAAACTGTTTTTT. It codes for CSAAWGSINEKLFF.

This clonotype has only a few counts. The CDR3: CASSERPRSIGTDTQYF. In DNA form, the CDR3 reads TGTGCCAGCAGTGAAAGGCCTCGATCCATCGGGACAGATACGCAGTATTTT. The chain links TRBV6-1 to TRBJ2-3, with no clear D. CDR1 MNHNS and CDR2 SASEGT come from the germline V gene. Trimming took 2 bases from V and 3 from J, leaving 18 bases between them. CDR3 length: 17 amino acids.

This clonotype has more than one count but fewer than ten. The J gene is TRBJ1-2, the V gene TRBV28; D uncertain. The CDR3 runs 14 residues. V lost 2 bases, J lost 1 base, and 8 bases lay in between. Germline CDR1 is MDHEN and CDR2 is SYDVKM. This chain's CDR3 is CASSLVQLNYGYTF. As DNA, the CDR3 is TGTGCCAGCAGTTTAGTACAGCTTAACTATGGCTACACCTTC.

The rearrangement links TRBV11-2 to TRBJ2-1; D may be TRBD2 (5 bases). Trimming took 0 bases from V and 0 from J, leaving 6 bases between them. The CDR3 has 15 amino acids. CDR1 is SGHAT and CDR2 is FQNNGV in the germline V gene. The CDR3 DNA is TGTGCCAGCAGCTTAGAGCTAGCCTCCTACAATGAGCAGTTCTTC. Encoded protein: CASSLELASYNEQFF.

In its sample, this clonotype was seen a few times. The CDR3 spells CASSSSQGGGDLYEQYF. CDR3 sequence (DNA): TGCGCCAGCAGCTCCTCTCAAGGAGGGGGAGACCTCTACGAGCAGTACTTC. The chain couples TRBV5-1 to TRBJ2-7; either TRBD1 or TRBD2 may fit D (6 bases each). V dropped 3 bases and J dropped 3 bases, with 22 bases sitting between them. Germline lookup yields CDR1 SGHRS and CDR2 YFSETQ. CDR3 length: 17 residues.

This clonotype was counted between two and nine times. The chain links TRBV18 to TRBJ2-5, with TRBD2 matching 10 bases. CDR1 is KGHSH and CDR2 is LQKENI in the germline V gene. The CDR3 is 15 amino acids. The ends lost 1 base at V and 5 bases at J; junction bases unmatched: 4. CDR3 in amino acids: CASSPRAGGLETQYF. CDR3 DNA: TGTGCCAGCTCACCACGAGCGGGGGGGCTGGAGACCCAGTACTTC.

This clonotype showed up just a few times. A read error is possible here, since a much larger clone lies one base away. V and J are TRBV7-2 and TRBJ2-4; unclear D gene. CDR1 SGHTA and CDR2 FQGNSA come from the germline V gene. The CDR3 runs to 12 residues. Trimming cost V 4 bases and J 0 bases, with 1 base left between them. CDR3 amino acids: CASSSAKNIQYF. DNA of the CDR3: TGTGCCAGCAGCTCAGCCAAAAACATTCAGTACTTC.

The chain joins TRBV7-2 to TRBJ2-5; tentatively, D is TRBD1 (5 bases). The CDR3 consists of 14 residues. Germline CDR1 SGHTA, CDR2 FQGNSA. V was shortened by 3 bases and J by 5 bases, with 13 bases between the two germline ends. CDR3 loop: CASSLPGQAETQYF. DNA for the CDR3: TGTGCCAGCAGCTTGCCAGGGCAGGCGGAGACCCAGTACTTC.

The V call is TRBV11-1, the J call TRBJ2-2; 12 bases align to TRBD1. Germline assignment: CDR1 SGHAT and CDR2 FQDESV (reference sequence). The V and J ends lost 5 bases and 7 bases, in that order; junction bases with no gene match: 2. CDR3 length: 14 residues. The CDR3 loop reads CASSGTGGFGELFF. The CDR3 DNA reads as TGTGCCAGCAGCGGGACAGGGGGCTTCGGGGAGCTGTTTTTT.

A single count supports this clonotype. The chain links TRBV20-1 to TRBJ2-1; no definite D call. This CDR3 is 13 amino acids long. CDR1 and CDR2 (germline): DFQATT, SNEGSKA (reference sequence). V shed 2 bases and J shed 9 bases, with 14 bases lying between them. The chain's CDR3 is CSARPLSISEQFF. CDR3 bases: TGCAGTGCTAGACCCCTAAGCATTAGTGAGCAGTTCTTC.

The chain links TRBV29-1 to TRBJ2-5; D remains unclear. V lost 0 bases and J lost 2, with 16 bases in between. CDR3 size: 16 residues. Germline assignment: CDR1 SQVTM and CDR2 ANQGSEA. This CDR3 is CSVEDLAAYRQETQYF. Written as DNA, the CDR3 is TGCAGCGTTGAAGATTTGGCTGCTTACCGACAAGAGACCCAGTACTTC.

This clonotype was picked up one time. The chain uses TRBV7-9 and TRBJ2-1, with a possible D match to TRBD2 (6 bases). The germline CDR1 and CDR2 sequences are SEHNR and FQNEAQ (reference sequence). The germline V and J ends were trimmed by 5 bases and 9 bases, with 26 bases remaining between them. This CDR3 is 17 amino acids long. In nucleotides, the CDR3 is TGTGCCAGCAGCCTCGTCAAAGCCGGGACCCCGCGGGGTGAGCAGTTCTTC. Protein sequence: CASSLVKAGTPRGEQFF.

V usage is TRBV3-1 and J usage is TRBJ1-4; D is undetermined. The length of the CDR3 is 15 residues. With 0 bases removed from V and 5 bases from J, the gap between germline ends came to 10 bases. Germline V CDR1 and CDR2: LGHDT, YNNKEL (reference sequence). The CDR3 loop reads CASSQDLGQNEKLFF. The CDR3 DNA is TGTGCCAGCAGCCAAGATCTAGGCCAGAATGAAAAACTGTTTTTT. Looking up the rest from reference TRBV3-1 and TRBJ1-4 gives the full variable domain: DTAVSQTPKYLVTQMGNDKSIKCEQNLGHDTMYWYKQDSKKFLKIMFSYNNKELIINETVPNRFSPKSPDKAHLNLHINSLELGDSAVYFCASSQDLGQNEKLFFGSGTQLSVL.

The rearrangement joins TRBV20-1 to TRBJ2-5; D ambiguous. The J call is uncertain, as TRBJ2-1 better fits the DNA end. Germline CDR1 reads DFQATT; CDR2 reads SNEGSKA (reference sequence). CDR3 length: 12 residues. CDR3 in amino acids: CSASVNQETQFF. The CDR3 DNA reads TGCAGTGCTAGTGTCAACCAAGAGACCCAGTTCTTC.

The chain has TRBV27 and TRBJ2-7, with TRBD1 matching 8 bases. The germline CDR1 and CDR2 sequences are MNHEY and SMNVEV (reference sequence). The CDR3 loop spans 17 amino acids. V was clipped by 5 bases and J by 0 bases; unmatched bases: 12. The CDR3 reads CASSLRQGMWNSYEQYF. The CDR3, as DNA: TGTGCCAGCAGTCTACGACAGGGGATGTGGAACTCCTACGAGCAGTACTTC.